The 14 T cell receptor beta chains below all came from one sample that was sequenced in a study of blood T cell repertoires in COVID-19. Data came from immunoSEQ multiplex PCR; TCRdb stores just in-frame clones and leaves some out. Of approximately 200,000 clones listed, around 80% were seen once; the top ten hold about 10%. Sequencing was carried out using peripheral blood. The origin of the receptors is a woman older than 75 with acute or convalescent COVID-19.

Worth noting for this clone: In the same sample, other DNA sequences code for this CDR3. The CDR3 loop is CASSFGPGDSYEQYF. The CDR3 DNA is TGTGCCAGCAGTTTCGGGCCCGGGGACTCCTACGAGCAGTACTTC. The chain couples TRBV7-9 to TRBJ2-7, with D possibly TRBD2 on 5 matching bases. The CDR3 is 15 residues long. V lost 6 bases and J lost 0, with 15 bases in between. Looked up from germline, CDR1 is SEHNR and CDR2 is FQNEAQ (reference sequence).

The rearrangement uses TRBV5-4 and TRBJ2-7; 7 nucleotides align to TRBD2. Germline V gene data show CDR1 as SGHNT and CDR2 as YYREEE (reference sequence). The CDR3 is 15 amino acids. Trimming cost V 4 bases and J 2 bases; bases outside gene matches: 9. CDR3 sequence: CASSPSAGEAYEQYF. The CDR3 DNA is TGTGCCAGCAGCCCCTCGGCGGGGGAAGCCTACGAGCAGTACTTC. Full variable domain (rest looked up from reference TRBV5-4 and TRBJ2-7): ETGVTQSPTHLIKTRGQQVTLRCSSQSGHNTVSWYQQALGQGPQFIFQYYREEENGRGNFPPRFSGLQFPNYSSELNVNALELDDSALYLCASSPSAGEAYEQYFGPGTRLTVT.

The V gene is TRBV10-1, the J gene TRBJ1-2; D possibly corresponds to TRBD1 (5 bases). Trimming removed 7 bases at V and 2 bases at J, with 14 bases between. The germline CDR1 and CDR2 sequences are WNHNN and SYGVQD (reference sequence). CDR3 size: 14 residues. CDR3 sequence (DNA): TGCGCCAGCACCAAGTTAGGGGAAAACTATGGCTACACCTTC. Translation gives CASTKLGENYGYTF.

The rearrangement uses TRBV28 and TRBJ1-4, with D uncertain. The CDR3 is 13 amino acids. Trimming pared 3 bases from V and 8 bases from J, leaving 10 bases between. Germline V lookup: CDR1 MDHEN, CDR2 SYDVKM. This chain's CDR3 is CASSFALEEKLFF. The CDR3 DNA follows: TGTGCCAGCAGTTTCGCCTTAGAGGAAAAACTGTTTTTT. Full variable domain (outside the CDR3, taken from reference TRBV28 and TRBJ1-4): DVKVTQSSRYLVKRTGEKVFLECVQDMDHENMFWYRQDPGLGLRLIYFSYDVKMKEKGDIPEGYSVSREKKERFSLILESASTNQTSMYLCASSFALEEKLFFGSGTQLSVL.

V and J are TRBV4-2 and TRBJ2-5, with TRBD2 as a possible D gene (6 bases). Germline CDR1 and CDR2: LGHNA and YNFKEQ. The V end lost 2 bases, the J end lost 4 bases, and 17 bases lay between the germline ends. This CDR3 is built from 16 residues. The DNA for the CDR3 is TGTGCCAGCAGCCAAAATGCGGGGCTGGTACGAGAGACCCAGTACTTC. It yields the protein CASSQNAGLVRETQYF.

The chain has TRBV3-1 (or the pseudogene TRBV3-2) and TRBJ2-1; TRBD2 matches at 9 bases. The trim removed 0 bases at V and 4 bases at J, leaving 13 bases unmatched. This CDR3 is 19 amino acids long. Germline-derived CDR1 and CDR2 are LGHDT and YNNKEL (reference sequence). DNA of the CDR3: TGTGCCAGCAGCCAAGACAGCGCGGGAGGGCCCTCCCTATACAATGAGCAGTTCTTC. Its protein product is CASSQDSAGGPSLYNEQFF.

The CDR3 here is CASSLRTGAGDEQFF. For the CDR3, the DNA is TGTGCCAGTAGTCTTAGGACAGGGGCTGGGGATGAGCAGTTCTTC. This chain joins TRBV19 and TRBJ2-1; 9 nucleotides agree with TRBD1. The junction had 10 bases not matched to a gene; V was cut back by 5 bases and J by 8 bases. The germline V gene has CDR1 LNHDA and CDR2 SQIVND (reference sequence). The CDR3 consists of 15 residues.

This chain uses TRBV5-1 with TRBJ2-7; D not resolved. With 0 bases removed from V and 0 bases from J, the gap between germline ends came to 13 bases. CDR1 is SGHRS and CDR2 is YFSETQ in the germline V gene. The length of the CDR3 is 16 residues. The CDR3: CASSLDLAVNSYEQYF. CDR3 DNA: TGCGCCAGCAGCTTGGATTTGGCGGTTAACTCCTACGAGCAGTACTTC.

The chain couples TRBV6-2 or TRBV6-3 to TRBJ1-4; D is ambiguous. Between the trimmed V and J ends, which lost 5 bases and 8 bases, there was a span of 18 bases. Germline V gives CDR1 MNHEY, CDR2 SVGEGT. CDR3 length: 15 residues. The CDR3 DNA reads as TGTGCCAGCAGTGACCGCCGGGGTGGAGGAGAAAAACTGTTTTTT. Translating gives CASSDRRGGGEKLFF.

The V call is TRBV10-3, the J call TRBJ2-2; the match to TRBD1 covers 7 bases. Per germline, CDR1 ENHRY and CDR2 SYGVKD. The CDR3 runs to 13 residues. The junction had 4 bases not matched to a gene; V was cut back by 6 bases and J by 6 bases. The CDR3 DNA reads as TGTGCCATCAGGGAACAGGGGTCCGGGGAGCTGTTTTTT. Encoded protein: CAIREQGSGELFF.

This chain joins TRBV10-3 and TRBJ2-3; no firm D call. This CDR3 has 17 amino acids. Trimming stripped 0 bases from V and 0 bases from J, with 13 bases between. Germline V gene sequence: CDR1 ENHRY, CDR2 SYGVKD. The CDR3 reads CAISESFKATSTDTQYF. The CDR3 DNA sequence: TGTGCCATCAGTGAGTCGTTCAAAGCCACTAGCACAGATACGCAGTATTTT.

The sample holds one count of this clone. This chain joins TRBV6-5 and TRBJ1-2; D call uncertain. The CDR3 is made up of 13 amino acids. Germline CDR1 and CDR2: MNHEY and SVGAGI. With 4 bases removed from V and 4 bases from J, the gap between germline ends came to 10 bases. CDR3 DNA: TGTGCCAGCAGTTTCCAGGACTCCTATGGCTACACCTTC. Encoded protein: CASSFQDSYGYTF.

This clone was seen just once. The rearrangement uses TRBV21-1 and TRBJ2-7; TRBD1 reflects the table's D call only, with no check against the DNA. TRBV21-1 is a pseudogene segment. The CDR3 extends over 16 amino acids. CDR3 region: CASSKGDRRLPYEQYF. As DNA, the CDR3 is TGTGCCAGCAGCAAAGGGGACAGGAGGTTACCTTACGAGCAGTACTTC.

J is TRBJ2-1 and V is TRBV4-1; D might be TRBD2 (5 bases). The germline V and J ends were trimmed by 0 bases and 0 bases, with 9 bases remaining between them. The CDR3 length is 16 residues. The V gene's germline CDR1 is MGHRA and CDR2 YSYEKL. CDR3 nucleotide sequence: TGCGCCAGCAGCCAAGACGAGCGGAGCTCCTACAATGAGCAGTTCTTC. It encodes CASSQDERSSYNEQFF.